This T cell receptor beta chain was retrieved from a study of T-cell reconstitution after alpha-beta-depleted transplantation in children. Broader study findings: Reportedly, alpha-beta T cells present about two months post-transplant originated from several hundred expanded clones of graft origin. T cells produced anew were the main source of T-cell counts and diversity one year after transplant.

This clonotype came up a few times. Its antigen remains unidentified. The CDR3 runs to 18 residues. Germline V gene data show CDR1 as KGHDR and CDR2 as SFDVKD. Losses at the gene ends were 9 bases for V and 5 bases for J; bases not matched to a gene: 22. Unique molecular identifiers were built into the TCRbeta library. MiXCR was run by TCRdb on the PCR reads, yielding one entry per CDR3 protein. The table records around 490,000 distinct CDR3 sequences, roughly an eighth of them present only once. The J gene is TRBJ1-1, the V gene TRBV24-1, with 8 bases that match TRBD1. The receptor was isolated from a female patient aged 2-10 years who had a stem cell transplant for aplastic anemia, so the T cells may come from the graft donor. Specimen: PBMCs, mostly from graft donor cells, collected 180 days after TCRalphabeta/CD19-depleted stem cell transplant. This CDR3 is CATGFFRDRRLWETEAFF. The CDR3 coding sequence is TGTGCCACCGGATTTTTCCGGGACAGGCGCCTTTGGGAGACTGAAGCTTTCTTT.